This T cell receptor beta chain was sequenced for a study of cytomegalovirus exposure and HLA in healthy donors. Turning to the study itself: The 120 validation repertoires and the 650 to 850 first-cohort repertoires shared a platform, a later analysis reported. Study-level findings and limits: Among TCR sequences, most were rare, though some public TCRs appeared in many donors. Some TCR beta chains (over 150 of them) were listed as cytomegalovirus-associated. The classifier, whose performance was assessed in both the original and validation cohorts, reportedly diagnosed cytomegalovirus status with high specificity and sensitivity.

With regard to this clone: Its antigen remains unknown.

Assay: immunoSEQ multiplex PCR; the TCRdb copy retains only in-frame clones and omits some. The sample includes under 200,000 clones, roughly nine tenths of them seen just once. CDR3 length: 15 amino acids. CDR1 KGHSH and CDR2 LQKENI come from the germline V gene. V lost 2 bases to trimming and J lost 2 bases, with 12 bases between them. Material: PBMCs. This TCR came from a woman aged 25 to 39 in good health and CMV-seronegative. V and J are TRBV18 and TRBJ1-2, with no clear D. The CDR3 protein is CASSPSAGGNYGYTF. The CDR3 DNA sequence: TGTGCCAGCTCACCAAGCGCAGGCGGCAACTATGGCTACACCTTC.